Sequencing of this T cell receptor (beta chain) was carried out in a study of cytomegalovirus exposure and HLA in healthy donors. V lost 0 bases, J lost 2 bases, and 11 bases lay in between. Germline V lookup: CDR1 MGHRA, CDR2 YSYEKL. This CDR3 has 16 residues. It was with 60 Vbeta and 13 Jbeta primers that the PCR ran. Sequenced by immunoSEQ multiplex PCR; TCRdb stores in-frame clones only, minus some. The sample table sets out 35,000 to 45,000 clones. About this clone itself: Its cognate antigen is unknown.

Study-level results: The authors excluded some V segments, including TRBV6-2 and TRBV6-3, as indistinguishable. When analyzed later, a missense DCLRE1C variant was found to be linked to TCR beta V- and J-gene trimming. Reports showed the classifier diagnosing cytomegalovirus status with high specificity and sensitivity.

The source material was PBMCs. V and J are TRBV4-1 and TRBJ1-5, with a weak D call TRBD1 (5 bases). The clonotype originates from a male donor in good health and CMV-seronegative. The CDR3 is CASSQDGGFGNQPQHF. CDR3 coding DNA: TGCGCCAGCAGCCAAGATGGGGGGTTTGGCAATCAGCCCCAGCATTTT.